This T cell receptor beta chain was profiled in a study of shared clonotypes between healthy human individuals. Each subset's genomic DNA was shared equally among a number of immunoSEQ plates. Data came from immunoSEQ multiplex PCR; TCRdb stores just in-frame clones and leaves some out. The table has roughly 2.6 million clones, around 90% seen once; the top ten hold about 0.13%. There were only Caucasian adults among the donors, and all lived in Nashville, Tennessee. As concerns this clone: Its antigen is undetermined.

The germline CDR1 and CDR2 sequences are LGHNA and YSLEER. The CDR3 has 20 residues. The trim removed 0 bases at V and 0 bases at J, leaving 9 bases unmatched. Study results and limitations: Among non-shared clonotypes, generation probabilities were lower than among those shared by all four donors. Compared with memory subsets, naive subsets generally had larger estimated richness.

The sequencing sample was made of naive CD4+ T cells sorted from blood. Subset in this sample: CD45RA+ positively selected. This TCR was sampled from a man younger than 30 in good health. The J gene is TRBJ2-1, the V gene TRBV4-3; 12 bases are a match to TRBD2. CDR3 bases: TGCGCCAGCAGCCAAGAGGCTAGCGGGAGGGCCTCACCCTCCTACAATGAGCAGTTCTTC. Translation gives CASSQEASGRASPSYNEQFF.